Included here is one T cell receptor beta chain sequence, with context. The antigen is undetermined. This sample was included in a study of T cell responses to AZD1222 COVID-19 vaccine. Study-wide points: Seropositivity was recorded at baseline in only a handful of AZD1222 recipients. Within unmutated variant regions lay the reported targets of nearly half of spike-specific TCRs. When two AZD1222 doses had been given, Spike-specific TCR breadth and depth rose.

Repertoires were generated with immunoSEQ multiplex PCR, while TCRdb's copy carries only in-frame clones and drops some. The table lists approximately 94,000 clones, about 89% of them singletons, with 4.2% in the top ten. Unmatched junction bases numbered 9, after V lost 3 bases and J lost 8 bases. The germline V gene encodes CDR1 MDHEN and CDR2 SYDVKM. This CDR3 has 15 residues. This specimen consisted of peripheral blood, obtained on day 0 of MenACWY control vaccination. The chain joins TRBV28 to TRBJ2-1; the match to TRBD2 covers 8 bases. The clonotype originates from an adult in good health. Here the CDR3 DNA reads TGTGCCAGCAGTTTTCAAGACGGGGGGGCCTATGAGCAGTTCTTC. It is translated as CASSFQDGGAYEQFF. The complete variable domain, with remaining parts taken from reference TRBV28 and TRBJ2-1, reads DVKVTQSSRYLVKRTGEKVFLECVQDMDHENMFWYRQDPGLGLRLIYFSYDVKMKEKGDIPEGYSVSREKKERFSLILESASTNQTSMYLCASSFQDGGAYEQFFGPGTRLTVL.